Shown below are 25 T cell receptor beta chains from a single sample sequenced in a study of vaccination and CD4 T cells after COVID-19. Sequencing of the DNA from cultured CD4+ T cells was carried out with the Oncomine TCR Beta short-read assay. MiXCR, applied by TCRdb to the PCR reads, yields one record per CDR3 protein. The table shows about 20,000 distinct CDR3 sequences, with about 52% occurring only once. Treatment described: roughly 11-day PBMC culture with coronavirus spike peptide pools or control peptides (ViraFEST assay). For these receptors, no antigen is known. What was sequenced was CD4+ T cells from blood, cultured in vitro. These TCRs come from a human donor who had recovered from COVID-19.

In its sample, this clonotype was seen once. V gene TRBV14 combines with J gene TRBJ2-1; D is ambiguous. CDR1 and CDR2 from the germline V gene are SGHDN and FVKESK. The V end lost 3 bases, the J end lost 7 bases, and 16 bases lay between the germline ends. The CDR3 covers 15 residues. Written as DNA, the CDR3 is TGTGCCAGCAGCCAGAAAAGGTTCCAGAATAATGAGCAGTTCTTC. It codes for CASSQKRFQNNEQFF.

This clonotype was observed a handful of times. V gene TRBV20-1 combines with J gene TRBJ1-6; D is undetermined. Germline lookup yields CDR1 DFQATT and CDR2 SNEGSKA (reference sequence). V was trimmed by 0 bases and J by 8 bases, leaving 14 bases between them. The CDR3 has 15 residues. DNA of the CDR3: TGCAGTGCTAGAGATCCCGCTGGGGTAGATTCACCCCTCCACTTT. Its translation: CSARDPAGVDSPLHF.

The chain joins TRBV18 to TRBJ1-2, with D hard to call. Germline V gene lookup returns CDR1 KGHSH and CDR2 LQKENI. The CDR3 length is 13 residues. V was trimmed by 2 bases and J by 5 bases, leaving 9 bases between them. CDR3 coding DNA: TGTGCCAGCTCACCAACTGAAGGTTATGGCTACACCTTC. Its translation is CASSPTEGYGYTF.

The chain uses TRBV6-2 or TRBV6-3 and TRBJ2-7; D may correspond to TRBD1 or TRBD2 (5 bases each). The V and J ends lost 2 bases and 2 bases respectively, with 19 bases between them. Germline lookup yields CDR1 MNHEY and CDR2 SVGEGT. There are 17 residues in the CDR3. CDR3 coding DNA: TGTGCCAGCAGTTACCCCCTGGGGGTAGCGCCTACCTACGAGCAGTACTTC. This encodes CASSYPLGVAPTYEQYF.

The sample holds one count of this clonotype. This chain joins TRBV28 and TRBJ1-2; D gene unclear. V was cut by 9 bases and J by 0 bases, with 11 bases left in between. The CDR3 has 13 residues. CDR1 MDHEN and CDR2 SYDVKM come from the germline V gene. The CDR3 is CASRNSANYGYTF. Written as DNA, the CDR3 is TGTGCCAGTAGAAATTCAGCTAACTATGGCTACACCTTC.

The rearrangement links TRBV6-1 to TRBJ2-1; 7 bases agree with TRBD2. Trimming at V came to 8 bases and at J to 12 bases, leaving 10 bases not matched to a gene. Looked up from germline, CDR1 is MNHNS and CDR2 is SASEGT. The CDR3 is 12 amino acids. The DNA of the CDR3 is TGTGCCAGCGTAGAAGGGGCGGGGGTGCAGTTCTTC. It specifies CASVEGAGVQFF.

The V and J genes are TRBV5-1 and TRBJ2-2, with 8 bases fitting TRBD1. V lost 5 bases and J lost 2; bases outside the gene matches: 5. Germline CDR1 is SGHRS and CDR2 is YFSETQ. CDR3 length: 15 residues. The CDR3, as DNA: TGCGCCAGCAGGACAGGGGTCCCTAACACCGGGGAGCTGTTTTTT. Translating it yields CASRTGVPNTGELFF.

This chain connects TRBV19 to TRBJ2-5, with a possible D match to TRBD2 (5 bases). The CDR3 runs 13 residues. CDR1 LNHDA and CDR2 SQIVND come from the germline V gene (reference sequence). V was trimmed by 3 bases and J by 2 bases, leaving 7 bases between them. The CDR3 region has the DNA TGTGCCAGTAGTATCCGGAGGCAAGAGACCCAGTACTTC. It codes for CASSIRRQETQYF.

The chain is built from TRBV11-2 and TRBJ1-1, with a tentative D call TRBD1 (6 bases). CDR3 length: 13 amino acids. Germline CDR1 and CDR2: SGHAT and FQNNGV. V was pared by 4 bases and J by 7 bases, with 13 bases between. The CDR3 nucleotides are TGTGCCAGCAGCTCGTCGGGGGCTTTTGAAGCTTTCTTT. Protein: CASSSSGAFEAFF.

The gene calls are TRBV5-1 and TRBJ2-7; a possible D gene is TRBD1 (6 bases). CDR3 length: 14 amino acids. V was clipped by 4 bases and J by 0 bases, with 11 bases between them. In germline, CDR1 is SGHRS, CDR2 YFSETQ. The CDR3 region has the DNA TGCGCCAGCAGCCGAGGACAGAACTCCTACGAGCAGTACTTC. Amino acids: CASSRGQNSYEQYF.

J is TRBJ1-5 and V is TRBV7-8, with 9 bases that match TRBD1. Looked up from germline, CDR1 is SGHVS and CDR2 is FQNEAQ. The CDR3 extends over 15 amino acids. With V trimmed by 5 bases and J by 4 bases, 6 bases remained unmatched. CDR3 bases: TGTGCCAGCAGCCTACGGGGACAGGGAAATCAGCCCCAGCATTTT. Its protein is CASSLRGQGNQPQHF.

There are a few counts of this clonotype. This chain uses TRBV28 with TRBJ2-6; D is ambiguous. Per the germline V gene, CDR1 is MDHEN and CDR2 is SYDVKM. This CDR3 has 16 residues. The V end lost 9 bases, the J end lost 0 bases, and 15 bases lay between the germline ends. CDR3 bases: TGTGCCAGGACCGGGCCCCCTCTCTCTGGGGCCAACGTCCTGACTTTC. Its translation: CARTGPPLSGANVLTF. Filled out from reference TRBV28 and TRBJ2-6, the complete variable domain reads DVKVTQSSRYLVKRTGEKVFLECVQDMDHENMFWYRQDPGLGLRLIYFSYDVKMKEKGDIPEGYSVSREKKERFSLILESASTNQTSMYLCARTGPPLSGANVLTFGAGSRLTVL.

The chain couples TRBV6-1 to TRBJ1-2, with D possibly matching TRBD1 (5 bases). CDR3 length: 14 residues. CDR1 is MNHNS, CDR2 SASEGT, per germline. Deletions cut 7 bases from V and 4 bases from J, with 16 bases between. The CDR3 loop is CASTPGVGLYGYTF. CDR3 DNA sequence: TGTGCCAGCACCCCGGGGGTGGGCCTCTATGGCTACACCTTC.

This chain links TRBV7-9 with TRBJ2-7; 9 nucleotides match TRBD1. Germline CDR1 is SEHNR and CDR2 is FQNEAQ (reference sequence). The CDR3 contains 15 residues. Trimming at V came to 1 base and at J to 3 bases, leaving 4 bases not matched to a gene. DNA of the CDR3: TGTGCCAGCAGCTTAGTCGGGACAGGGAGCTACGAGCAGTACTTC. This translates into CASSLVGTGSYEQYF.

J is TRBJ1-5 and V is TRBV19; tentatively, D is TRBD1 (5 bases). Trimming left V 2 bases short and J 6 bases short, with 20 bases between. The germline gives CDR1 LNHDA, CDR2 SQIVND (reference sequence). CDR3 length equals 17 residues. The CDR3 loop reads CASSIQGRGSVGQPQHF. CDR3 sequence (DNA): TGTGCCAGTAGTATACAAGGGAGGGGATCAGTAGGTCAGCCCCAGCATTTT.

The chain combines TRBV28 with TRBJ1-1; D is undetermined. The V and J ends lost 1 base and 2 bases respectively, with 2 bases between them. Looked up from germline, CDR1 is MDHEN and CDR2 is SYDVKM. The CDR3 loop spans 12 amino acids. Written as DNA, the CDR3 is TGTGCCAGCAGTTTATCCAACACTGAAGCTTTCTTT. Encoded protein: CASSLSNTEAFF.

CDR3 coding DNA: TGTGCCAGCAGTCCAGGGCGGATGAACACTGAAGCTTTCTTT. It specifies CASSPGRMNTEAFF. J is TRBJ1-1 and V is TRBV25-1; TRBD1 is a possible D gene (5 bases). Germline values: CDR1 MGHDK, CDR2 SYGVNS. The length of the CDR3 is 14 residues. V was shortened by 5 bases and J by 0 bases, with 10 bases between the two germline ends.

This sequence joins TRBV6-1 and TRBJ1-2; 9 nucleotides agree with TRBD1. Germline V gene data show CDR1 as MNHNS and CDR2 as SASEGT. There are 17 residues in the CDR3. V lost 8 bases and J lost 4; bases outside the gene matches: 17. The CDR3 here is CASASSSLGQGSYGYTF. CDR3 nucleotides: TGTGCCAGCGCCAGCAGTTCCCTTGGACAGGGGAGCTATGGCTACACCTTC.

In its sample, this clonotype was seen a few times. J is TRBJ1-2 and V is TRBV19, with D maybe TRBD1 (5 bases). V dropped 4 bases and J dropped 2 bases, with 14 bases sitting between them. This CDR3 has 15 residues. CDR1 and CDR2 from the germline V gene are LNHDA and SQIVND (reference sequence). This CDR3 reads CASSRGDPSNYGYTF. CDR3 in DNA: TGTGCCAGTAGTAGGGGGGACCCTTCAAACTATGGCTACACCTTC.

In nucleotides, the CDR3 is TGCGCCAGCAGCCCCGGGGCTGGAAACACCATATATTTT. Its translation: CASSPGAGNTIYF. V and J are TRBV5-1 and TRBJ1-3; D is uncertain. This CDR3 is built from 13 residues. The germline V gene encodes CDR1 SGHRS and CDR2 YFSETQ. V was trimmed by 4 bases and J by 2 bases, leaving 7 bases between them.

The CDR3 here is CASSPNWDTHYEQYF. Written as DNA, the CDR3 is TGTGCCAGCAGTCCGAACTGGGACACCCACTACGAGCAGTACTTC. This chain joins TRBV11-2 and TRBJ2-7; the D gene is possibly TRBD1 (6 bases). This CDR3 region has 15 residues. V dropped 6 bases and J dropped 3 bases, with 18 bases sitting between them. Germline CDR1 and CDR2: SGHAT and FQNNGV.

The chain couples TRBV2 to TRBJ2-7; D might be TRBD1 (6 bases). This CDR3 region has 14 residues. Trimming took 10 bases from V and 2 from J, leaving 18 bases between them. Germline lookup yields CDR1 SNHLY and CDR2 FYNNEI. This CDR3 reads CATRQETLTYEQYF. CDR3 nucleotides: TGTGCCACCCGACAGGAAACTCTAACCTACGAGCAGTACTTC.

This clonotype was observed a single time. The CDR3 DNA reads as TGTGCCAGCAGTTGGGACAGGGAAGAGGGCTACACCTTC. Translated: CASSWDREEGYTF. This rearrangement joins TRBV28 to TRBJ1-2; the match to TRBD1 covers 9 bases. Germline CDR1 MDHEN, CDR2 SYDVKM. This CDR3 is built from 13 residues. V was clipped by 4 bases and J by 8 bases; unmatched bases: 5.

The chain joins TRBV19 to TRBJ2-1, with unresolved D. Looked up from germline, CDR1 is LNHDA and CDR2 is SQIVND (reference sequence). Deletions cut 5 bases from V and 5 bases from J, with 13 bases between. The CDR3 is made up of 14 amino acids. The CDR3 region is CASSLPKFHNEQFF. CDR3 nucleotides: TGTGCCAGTAGTCTCCCGAAATTCCACAATGAGCAGTTCTTC.

In its sample, this clonotype was seen a few times. This chain uses TRBV27 with TRBJ1-5; unclear D gene. Trimming stripped 6 bases from V and 5 bases from J, with 11 bases between. CDR3 length equals 13 residues. Germline V CDR1 and CDR2: MNHEY, SMNVEV (reference sequence). The CDR3 reads CASSKGIDQPQHF. In DNA, the CDR3 is TGTGCCAGCAGCAAAGGGATCGATCAGCCCCAGCATTTT.